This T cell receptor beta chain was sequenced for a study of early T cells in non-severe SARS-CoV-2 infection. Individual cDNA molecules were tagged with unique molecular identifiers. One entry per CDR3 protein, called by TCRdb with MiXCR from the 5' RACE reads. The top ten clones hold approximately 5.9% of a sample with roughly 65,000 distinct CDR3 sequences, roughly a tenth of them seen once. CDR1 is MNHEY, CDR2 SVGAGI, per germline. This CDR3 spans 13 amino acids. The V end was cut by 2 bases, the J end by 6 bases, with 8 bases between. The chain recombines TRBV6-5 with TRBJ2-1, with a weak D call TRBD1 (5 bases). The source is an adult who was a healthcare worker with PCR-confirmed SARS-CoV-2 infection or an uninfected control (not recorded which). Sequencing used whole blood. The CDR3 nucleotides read TGTGCCAGCAGTTACGGACACGTCAATGAGCAGTTCTTC. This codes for CASSYGHVNEQFF.